The rows below give T cell receptor beta chains drawn from one sample of a study of beta chain features in type 1 diabetes. Clones were read by immunoSEQ multiplex PCR, and TCRdb kept only the in-frame ones, dropping some. Among around 310,000 clones listed, about 10% were seen once. Sequencing used naive CD4+ T cells from blood. These receptors all stem from a woman aged 25-40 years in good health. CDR3s include the opening cysteine and the closing phenylalanine or tryptophan. D genes are given only for firm matches. Not all rows give a size; the values are once, few, many and, for expanded clones, a class.

>TRBD2|TRBJ2-7|TRBV5-1|-
CASSSPGTSGRDFYEQYF
TGCGCCAGCAGCTCTCCCGGGACTAGCGGGAGAGATTTCTACGAGCAGTACTTC
>TRBD2|TRBJ2-7|TRBV13|-
CASSSRTSGINSYEQYF
TGTGCCAGCAGCTCCCGGACTAGCGGGATAAATTCCTACGAGCAGTACTTC
>-|TRBJ2-5|TRBV4-2|-
CASSQPPVGQGVMETQYF
TGTGCCAGCAGCCAACCTCCCGTGGGGCAGGGTGTTATGGAGACCCAGTACTTC
>-|TRBJ1-2|TRBV7-9|few
CASSLEGGAGGYTF
TGTGCCAGCAGCTTAGAGGGCGGGGCCGGAGGCTACACCTTC
>TRBD1|TRBJ2-3|TRBV7-2|-
CASSSWDRSTDTQYF
TGTGCCAGCAGCTCCTGGGACAGATCAACAGATACGCAGTATTTT
>TRBD2|TRBJ2-7|TRBV28|-
CASSLPWLAGVGEQYF
TGTGCCAGCAGTCTCCCATGGTTGGCGGGAGTCGGCGAGCAGTACTTC
>TRBD2|TRBJ2-1|TRBV15|-
CATSRDRTSGKYNEQFF
TGTGCCACCAGCAGAGATAGGACTAGCGGGAAATACAATGAGCAGTTCTTC
>-|TRBJ2-7|TRBV9|-
CASSVESLPYEQYF
TGTGCCAGCAGCGTAGAGAGCCTTCCCTACGAGCAGTACTTC
>-|TRBJ1-2|TRBV2|-
CASRDSSYGYTF
TGTGCCAGCAGGGACAGCTCCTATGGCTACACCTTC
>TRBD2|TRBJ2-5|TRBV29-1|-
CSVGPRLAVETQYF
TGCAGCGTTGGCCCCCGACTAGCGGTGGAGACCCAGTACTTC
>TRBD2|TRBJ2-1|TRBV28|few
CASSYPGLAGAASYNEQFF
TGTGCCAGCAGTTACCCTGGACTAGCGGGAGCCGCTTCCTACAATGAGCAGTTCTTC
>TRBD2|TRBJ2-5|TRBV27|-
CASSPAGEPNQETQYF
TGTGCCAGCAGTCCAGCGGGGGAACCGAACCAAGAGACCCAGTACTTC
>-|TRBJ1-1|TRBV7-9|few
CASFHGGDVNTEAFF
TGTGCCAGCTTCCACGGGGGGGATGTCAACACTGAAGCTTTCTTT
>-|TRBJ1-1|TRBV2|few
CASHYRADTEAFF
TGTGCCAGCCACTACAGGGCGGACACTGAAGCTTTCTTT
>-|TRBJ2-1|TRBV4-3|-
CASSQASAGRNEQFF
TGCGCCAGCAGCCAAGCTTCGGCGGGGCGGAATGAGCAGTTCTTC
>TRBD1|TRBJ1-1|TRBV18|few
CASSPLTGSAAFF
TGTGCCAGCTCACCACTGACAGGGAGCGCAGCTTTCTTT
>-|TRBJ2-7|TRBV19|once
CASSIPGETYEQYF
TGTGCCAGTAGTATACCAGGGGAAACCTACGAGCAGTACTTC
>-|TRBJ2-7|TRBV10-3|few
CAIRRDSSVYEQYF
TGTGCCATCAGGAGGGACTCTTCAGTTTACGAGCAGTACTTC
>-|TRBJ2-7|TRBV6-6|-
CASSYTGQRGLYEQYF
TGTGCCAGCAGTTACACCGGACAGCGAGGGCTCTACGAGCAGTACTTC
>TRBD1|TRBJ2-1|TRBV7-2|few
CASSFHRGALYNEQFF
TGTGCCAGCAGCTTTCACAGGGGCGCCCTTTACAATGAGCAGTTCTTC
>-|TRBJ2-7|TRBV1|few
CTSSQDSTSGRVSYEQYF
TGCACCAGCAGCCAAGATTCGACTAGCGGGAGGGTCTCCTACGAGCAGTACTTC
>-|TRBJ2-3|TRBV6-5|few
CASAIRGSTDTQYF
TGTGCCAGCGCGATCCGGGGGAGCACAGATACGCAGTATTTT
>-|TRBJ1-2|TRBV28|-
CASSAEGYTF
TGTGCCAGCAGTGCTGAGGGCTACACCTTC
>TRBD1|TRBJ2-7|TRBV10-3|few
CAISEFRQGTYEQYF
TGTGCCATCAGTGAGTTCCGACAGGGCACCTACGAGCAGTACTTC
>-|TRBJ2-7|TRBV6-5|-
CASSYSGVGSYEQYF
TGTGCCAGCAGTTACTCGGGAGTGGGCTCCTACGAGCAGTACTTC
>TRBD2|TRBJ2-1|TRBV28|-
CASSPQLAGRYNEQFF
TGTGCCAGCAGTCCCCAACTAGCGGGACGATACAATGAGCAGTTCTTC
>TRBD1|TRBJ1-1|TRBV28|-
CASSTGGTEAFF
TGTGCCAGCAGTACAGGGGGTACTGAAGCTTTCTTT
>-|TRBJ2-4|TRBV4-3|-
CASSFTAAGAKNIQYF
TGCGCCAGCAGCTTTACCGCGGCGGGAGCCAAAAACATTCAGTACTTC
>-|TRBJ2-7|TRBV7-2|few
CASSLMTTYEQYF
TGTGCCAGCAGCTTGATGACTACCTACGAGCAGTACTTC
>TRBD1|TRBJ1-1|TRBV18|few
CASSPKTGENTEAFF
TGTGCCAGCTCACCAAAGACAGGGGAGAACACTGAAGCTTTCTTT
>-|TRBJ2-1|TRBV30|-
CAWSVLVNEQFF
TGTGCCTGGAGTGTTCTTGTCAATGAGCAGTTCTTC
>TRBD1|TRBJ1-5|TRBV11-2|-
CASSAGQGSNQPQHF
TGTGCCAGCAGCGCGGGACAGGGAAGCAATCAGCCCCAGCATTTT
>-|TRBJ1-1|TRBV28|-
CASSFSLNTEAFF
TGTGCCAGCAGTTTCTCTTTGAACACTGAAGCTTTCTTT
>TRBD1|TRBJ2-7|TRBV5-4|few
CASSQTGDYLYEQYF
TGTGCCAGCAGTCAGACAGGGGATTACCTCTACGAGCAGTACTTC
>-|TRBJ2-1|TRBV19|few
CASTEGTSTYNEQFF
TGTGCCAGTACTGAAGGGACAAGCACCTACAATGAGCAGTTCTTC
>-|TRBJ1-1|TRBV7-8|few
CASSGRTSGTEAFF
TGTGCCAGCAGCGGACGGACATCAGGCACTGAAGCTTTCTTT
>-|TRBJ2-3|TRBV7-3|few
CASSLTSGRAGQSAQYF
TGTGCCAGCAGCTTAACGTCGGGGCGGGCGGGGCAGTCGGCGCAGTATTTT
>-|TRBJ1-5|TRBV19|-
CASTLEGGSNQPQHF
TGTGCCAGTACCCTTGAGGGGGGGAGCAATCAGCCCCAGCATTTT
>TRBD1|TRBJ1-5|TRBV30|-
CAWSVPTGVFNQPQHF
TGTGCCTGGAGTGTCCCGACAGGGGTTTTCAATCAGCCCCAGCATTTT
>TRBD1|TRBJ1-2|TRBV6-5|-
CASRFLGGQEGYTF
TGTGCCAGCCGTTTCCTGGGCGGACAGGAGGGCTACACCTTC
>TRBD2|TRBJ2-1|TRBV7-3|few
CASSLVAGSYNEQFF
TGTGCCAGCAGCTTGGTAGCGGGCTCCTACAATGAGCAGTTCTTC
>TRBD2|TRBJ2-2|TRBV9|few
CASSTSGRGNTGELFF
TGTGCCAGCAGCACTAGCGGGAGAGGTAACACCGGGGAGCTGTTTTTT
>-|TRBJ1-1|TRBV2|few
CASQTGLAEAFF
TGTGCCAGCCAAACAGGGTTAGCTGAAGCTTTCTTT
>TRBD1|TRBJ1-4|TRBV30|-
CASGTGRRRGLFF
TGTGCCTCAGGGACAGGGAGGAGACGAGGACTGTTTTTT
>-|TRBJ2-2|TRBV5-5|-
CASSLASHHTGELFF
TGTGCCAGCAGCTTGGCCTCACATCACACCGGGGAGCTGTTTTTT